This T cell receptor beta chain appears in the sequencing data of a study of CD8+CD57+ T cells in acquired aplastic anemia. About the research overall: Sorted CD4+ and CD8+ cells yielded around 3.2 ug of DNA on average.

Previously, flow cytometry had revealed CD8+CD57+ cell expansion in the patients chosen for sequencing. No therapy had been given to the patients at the time of blood sampling. TCR beta VDJ and CDR3 were profiled, and genomic DNA was the template. TCRdb passed the reads through MiXCR, listing each CDR3 protein once. Counted here are under 250,000 distinct CDR3 sequences, 45% to 50% occurring once; the ten biggest clones make up 6.5% to 8%. With V trimmed by 5 bases and J by 4 bases, 9 bases remained unmatched. CDR1 and CDR2 (germline): SGHTA, FQGTGA. CDR3 length equals 15 residues. The origin of this receptor is a human donor with aplastic anemia. The sample consisted of sorted CD4+, CD8+, or CD8+CD57+ T cells (not recorded which) from PBMCs. J is TRBJ2-7 and V is TRBV7-3, with 9 bases lining up with TRBD1. The CDR3 region has the DNA TGTGCCAGCAGCCTCGACGGGACAGGGCCTTACGAGCAGTACTTC. Amino acids: CASSLDGTGPYEQYF.